This T cell receptor beta chain was sequenced for a study of blood T cell repertoires in COVID-19. Some clones are missing from TCRdb's copy, which holds only in-frame ones; the method was immunoSEQ multiplex PCR. The sample carries under 250,000 clones, 75% to 90% recorded once. The germline V gene encodes CDR1 SGHAT and CDR2 FQNNGV. V shed 1 base, J shed 5 bases, and the junction held 9 bases outside the gene matches. The CDR3 extends over 16 amino acids. Participant reports of clinical history set cohort assignment. Exposed participants came across a COVID-19 case within 2 weeks before study entry.

J is TRBJ2-5 and V is TRBV11-2; the match to TRBD2 covers 8 bases. Sequences were obtained from PBMCs or T cells enriched from blood (not recorded which). The sequence came from a woman in her thirties or forties who had been exposed to COVID-19. The CDR3 loop reads CASSLGRGAWGETQYF. CDR3 nucleotide sequence: TGTGCCAGCAGCTTAGGGCGGGGGGCCTGGGGGGAGACCCAGTACTTC.